Here is one T cell receptor beta chain with its context. What it recognizes is unknown. This entry comes from a study of T cell responses to AZD1222 COVID-19 vaccine. Overall study results and limits: Vaccine-associated CD4 TCRs ranged over spike, dominating at 160-218 and 743-854.

Data came from immunoSEQ multiplex PCR; TCRdb stores just in-frame clones and leaves some out. The profile covers about 110,000 clones, with more than 70% appearing a single time and over 3% taken by the ten largest. The sequencing used peripheral blood, collected on day 0 of MenACWY control vaccination. This clonotype originated in an adult in good health.

Here the CDR3 DNA reads TGTGCCAGTGGGCAACGGAGGGAGCAGTACTTC. Protein: CASGQRREQYF. This chain links TRBV19 with TRBJ2-7, with D possibly TRBD2 on 5 matching bases. The CDR3 extends over 11 amino acids. Germline V gene data show CDR1 as LNHDA and CDR2 as SQIVND (reference sequence). Trimming took 8 bases from V and 7 from J, leaving 12 bases between them.